This T cell receptor (beta chain) was obtained from a study of CD8+ T cells in alopecia areata. About the research overall: Affected scalp percentage determined the severity score of treated patients. Study-wide findings and caveats: Throughout tofacitinib, many expanded lesional clones continued to persist in scalp and blood. Whether baseline CD8+ expansion is linked to response remains uncertain, given a single nonresponder. Higher clonality than in normal scalp was seen in lesional scalp, especially alopecia totalis/universalis.

It was cDNA, reverse transcribed from extracted RNA, that served as the sequencing template. The data were produced by immunoSEQ multiplex PCR, yet TCRdb's version contains in-frame clones alone and is incomplete. The sample contains fewer than 250,000 clones, approximately 38% of which appear only once. Treatment of the sample: oral pan-JAK inhibitor, 5-10 mg twice daily. About this clone: Antigen unknown.

Trimming took off 3 bases at V and 2 bases at J, with 16 bases between the two ends. This CDR3 contains 17 residues. Germline-derived CDR1 and CDR2 are KGHSH and LQKENI. The receptor's source is a human donor with alopecia areata. The V call is TRBV18, the J call TRBJ2-2; D may be TRBD1 or TRBD2 (5 bases each). The specimen was CD4+ T cells sorted from blood, collected around week 30, from a patient treated with tofacitinib. CDR3 in amino acids: CASSPRKGTRNTGELFF. CDR3 DNA sequence: TGTGCCAGCTCACCCAGGAAAGGGACGAGAAACACCGGGGAGCTGTTTTTT.